Listed here are 21 T cell receptor beta chains from one sample, sequenced in a study of cytomegalovirus exposure and HLA in healthy donors. Data came from immunoSEQ multiplex PCR; TCRdb stores just in-frame clones and leaves some out. This table holds 150,000 to 200,000 clones, almost 85% found once. Sequences were obtained from PBMCs. The receptors come from a man aged 25 to 40 in good health and CMV-seropositive.

The chain carries TRBV9 and TRBJ2-1; 11 positions match TRBD2. J gave up 5 bases and V 2 bases, and 6 bases lay outside the gene matches. Germline V gene data show CDR1 as SGDLS and CDR2 as YYNGEE. The CDR3 runs to 16 residues. The CDR3 sequence is CASSVYSGRDNNEQFF. The CDR3 DNA follows: TGTGCCAGCAGCGTTTATAGCGGGAGGGACAACAATGAGCAGTTCTTC.

The chain links TRBV19 to TRBJ2-7; the D gene is possibly TRBD2 (6 bases). The CDR3 loop spans 14 amino acids. Germline V gene sequence: CDR1 LNHDA, CDR2 SQIVND (reference sequence). Trimming took 8 bases from V and 4 from J, leaving 18 bases between them. CDR3 loop: CASVGGKMPYEQYF. The CDR3, as DNA: TGTGCCAGTGTCGGCGGGAAGATGCCTTACGAGCAGTACTTC.

The rearrangement joins TRBV5-5 to TRBJ1-5, with no clear D. This CDR3 has 14 amino acids. The germline V gene encodes CDR1 SGHKS and CDR2 YYEKEE (reference sequence). Trimming removed 0 bases from V and 5 bases from J, with 9 bases in between. CDR3 sequence (DNA): TGTGCCAGCAGCTTGGTTTCTTTGTATCAGCCCCAGCATTTT. Residues: CASSLVSLYQPQHF.

The rearrangement links TRBV6-6 to TRBJ2-1; D might be TRBD2 (6 bases). There are 13 residues in the CDR3. The germline V gene has CDR1 MNHNY and CDR2 SVGAGI (reference sequence). The V end lost 2 bases, the J end lost 8 bases, and 10 bases lay between the germline ends. The CDR3 sequence: CASSYPGTHEQFF. The CDR3 DNA reads TGTGCCAGCAGTTACCCTGGGACTCATGAGCAGTTCTTC.

This clone has only one observation. This specimen includes other DNA sequences encoding the same CDR3. The CDR3 spells CASSVNSYNSPLHF. The CDR3 region has the DNA TGTGCCAGCAGCGTAAACAGCTATAATTCACCCCTCCACTTT. The chain recombines TRBV9 with TRBJ1-6; D is ambiguous. This CDR3 is 14 amino acids long. The germline V gene has CDR1 SGDLS and CDR2 YYNGEE. Trimming pared 1 base from V and 3 bases from J, leaving 5 bases between.

The DNA for the CDR3 is TGTGCCAGTAGTATGGTCGAGGCGGGGGTCTACGAGCAGTACTTC. Translated: CASSMVEAGVYEQYF. The chain combines TRBV19 with TRBJ2-7; 7 nucleotides align to TRBD2. Trimming cost V 3 bases and J 3 bases; bases outside gene matches: 8. The germline CDR1 and CDR2 sequences are LNHDA and SQIVND (reference sequence). The CDR3 has 15 residues. The full variable domain, rest sourced from reference TRBV19 and TRBJ2-7, is DGGITQSPKYLFRKEGQNVTLSCEQNLNHDAMYWYRQDPGQGLRLIYYSQIVNDFQKGDIAEGYSVSREKKESFPLTVTSAQKNPTAFYLCASSMVEAGVYEQYFGPGTRLTVT.

The J gene is TRBJ2-2, the V gene TRBV11-3, with TRBD1 as a possible D gene (5 bases). The CDR3 runs to 16 residues. V dropped 0 bases and J dropped 4 bases, with 12 bases sitting between them. The germline gives CDR1 SGHNT, CDR2 YENEEA. The CDR3 sequence is CASSLDGAGLTGELFF. The CDR3 nucleotides are TGTGCCAGCAGCTTAGATGGGGCAGGGCTCACCGGGGAGCTGTTTTTT.

The gene calls are TRBV9 and TRBJ2-5; 10 nucleotides agree with TRBD2. CDR1 is SGDLS, CDR2 YYNGEE, per germline. CDR3 length: 17 residues. Losses at the gene ends were 0 bases for V and 5 bases for J; bases not matched to a gene: 10. The CDR3 is CASSVGGSGGARETQYF. CDR3 DNA: TGTGCCAGCAGCGTAGGCGGCAGCGGGGGGGCCAGGGAGACCCAGTACTTC.

This chain links TRBV10-2 with TRBJ2-1; D might be TRBD2 (6 bases). CDR1 is WSHSY, CDR2 SAAADI, per germline. This CDR3 is built from 17 residues. V lost 4 bases and J lost 9, with 25 bases in between. The CDR3 protein is CASSALTEAEGFSEQFF. CDR3 sequence (DNA): TGCGCCAGCAGTGCGCTGACTGAAGCGGAGGGGTTCAGTGAGCAGTTCTTC.

This chain joins TRBV28 and TRBJ2-7; a possible D gene is TRBD1 (5 bases). Trimming removed 2 bases at V and 5 bases at J, with 16 bases between. Germline CDR1 is MDHEN and CDR2 is SYDVKM. The CDR3 has 15 amino acids. CDR3 sequence: CASSLLQGIEDEQYF. The CDR3 region has the DNA TGTGCCAGCAGTTTACTTCAGGGCATTGAGGACGAGCAGTACTTC.

This chain joins TRBV6-6 and TRBJ1-2, with 7 nucleotides matching TRBD1. CDR3 size: 13 residues. V was clipped by 4 bases and J by 6 bases; unmatched bases: 5. The germline gives CDR1 MNHNY, CDR2 SVGAGI (reference sequence). This CDR3 reads CASSSTGTDGYTF. The DNA for the CDR3 is TGTGCCAGCAGTTCGACAGGGACTGATGGCTACACCTTC.

J is TRBJ1-2 and V is TRBV5-4, with D maybe TRBD1 (6 bases). V dropped 5 bases and J dropped 0 bases, with 17 bases sitting between them. The CDR3 extends over 16 amino acids. Germline assignment: CDR1 SGHNT and CDR2 YYREEE (reference sequence). The CDR3 DNA reads as TGTGCCAGCAGGATGGAAAGGGGGATAGCTAACTATGGCTACACCTTC. It yields the protein CASRMERGIANYGYTF.

The CDR3 protein is CASSERTDSPTYGYTF. CDR3 sequence (DNA): TGTGCCAGCAGTGAAAGAACCGACAGCCCTACCTATGGCTACACCTTC. The chain carries TRBV6-1 and TRBJ1-2; TRBD1 might be the D (5 bases). Trimming left V 2 bases short and J 4 bases short, with 17 bases between. There are 16 residues in the CDR3. Germline V gene data show CDR1 as MNHNS and CDR2 as SASEGT.

The chain is built from TRBV6-5 and TRBJ2-1; TRBD2 might be the D (6 bases). Trimming took off 6 bases at V and 2 bases at J, with 11 bases between the two ends. CDR1 is MNHEY, CDR2 SVGAGI, per germline. The CDR3 has 14 amino acids. CDR3 DNA sequence: TGTGCCAGCAGGCACGGGAGAGCCTACAATGAGCAGTTCTTC. Its translation: CASRHGRAYNEQFF.

The rearrangement links TRBV9 to TRBJ1-1; 7 bases match TRBD1. The CDR3 loop spans 12 amino acids. The germline V gene encodes CDR1 SGDLS and CDR2 YYNGEE. After removal of 4 bases from V and 11 bases from J, the junction contained 8 bases not matched to a gene. CDR3 DNA: TGTGCCAGCAGCCCGGGGACAGTGGGGGCTTTCTTT. As protein: CASSPGTVGAFF.

The rearrangement links TRBV30 to TRBJ2-3, with TRBD2 identical over 10 bases. Trimming removed 0 bases from V and 4 bases from J; junction bases left unmatched: 10. The CDR3 runs to 17 residues. Germline CDR1 and CDR2: GTSNPN and SVGIG (reference sequence). The CDR3 DNA reads TGTGCCTGGAGTGTACAGGTAGCGGGAGGTGGGGCAGATACGCAGTATTTT. This codes for CAWSVQVAGGGADTQYF. Drawing the rest from reference TRBV30 and TRBJ2-3, the complete variable domain is SQTIHQWPATLVQPVGSPLSLECTVEGTSNPNLYWYRQAAGRGLQLLFYSVGIGQISSEVPQNLSASRPQDRQFILSSKKLLLSDSGFYLCAWSVQVAGGGADTQYFGPGTRLTVL.

In this sample, this clone turned up once. The chain carries TRBV7-2 and TRBJ1-2; 10 positions match TRBD1. The CDR3 totals 14 residues. Trimming removed 5 bases from V and 3 bases from J; junction bases left unmatched: 3. Germline loops: CDR1 SGHTA, CDR2 FQGNSA. CDR3 sequence reads: CASSRDRGDYGYTF. The DNA for the CDR3 is TGTGCCAGCAGCCGGGACAGGGGTGACTATGGCTACACCTTC. Using reference TRBV7-2 and TRBJ1-2 for the parts outside the CDR3, the full variable domain is GAGVSQSPSNKVTEKGKDVELRCDPISGHTALYWYRQSLGQGLEFLIYFQGNSAPDKSGLPSDRFSAERTGGSVSTLTIQRTQQEDSAVYLCASSRDRGDYGYTFGSGTRLTVV.

This chain uses TRBV9 with TRBJ1-1; maybe TRBD1 (5 bases). The V and J ends lost 4 bases and 1 base respectively, with 14 bases between them. This CDR3 has 15 residues. Germline CDR1 SGDLS, CDR2 YYNGEE. The CDR3 is CASSPLPGSNTEAFF. Written as DNA, the CDR3 is TGTGCCAGCAGCCCCCTGCCAGGGTCGAACACTGAAGCTTTCTTT.

This chain uses TRBV10-3 with TRBJ1-1; 11 bases are shared with TRBD1. Looked up from germline, CDR1 is ENHRY and CDR2 is SYGVKD. The CDR3 is 15 residues long. Trimming removed 11 bases from V and 1 base from J; junction bases left unmatched: 9. The CDR3 reads CAAGQGAGANTEAFF. The CDR3 DNA reads TGTGCCGCCGGACAGGGGGCTGGGGCGAACACTGAAGCTTTCTTT.

The rearrangement uses TRBV28 and TRBJ1-2; possible D gene TRBD1, 5 bases. The V and J ends lost 4 bases and 5 bases respectively, with 8 bases between them. Per germline, CDR1 MDHEN and CDR2 SYDVKM. CDR3 length equals 12 residues. DNA of the CDR3: TGTGCCAGCAGTTACGGGGGGTATGGCTACACCTTC. Encoded protein: CASSYGGYGYTF.

The chain recombines TRBV19 with TRBJ1-1, with D tentatively TRBD1 (5 bases). The CDR3 runs 16 residues. CDR1 and CDR2 from the germline V gene are LNHDA and SQIVND (reference sequence). Trimming took 5 bases from V and 4 from J, leaving 20 bases between them. For the CDR3, the DNA is TGTGCCAGTAGTCCTCAAATCGGCAGGGCTCCCACTGAAGCTTTCTTT. Translated: CASSPQIGRAPTEAFF.